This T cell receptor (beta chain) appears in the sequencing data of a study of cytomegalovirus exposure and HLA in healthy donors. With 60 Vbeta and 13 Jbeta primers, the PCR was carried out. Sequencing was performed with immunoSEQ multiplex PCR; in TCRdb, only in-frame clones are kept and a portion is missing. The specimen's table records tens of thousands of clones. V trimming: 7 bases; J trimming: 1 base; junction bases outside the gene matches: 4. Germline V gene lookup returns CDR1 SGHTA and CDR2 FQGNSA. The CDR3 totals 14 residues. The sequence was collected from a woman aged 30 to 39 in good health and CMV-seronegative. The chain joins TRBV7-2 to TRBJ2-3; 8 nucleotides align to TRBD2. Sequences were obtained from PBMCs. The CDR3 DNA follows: TGTGCCAGCACTCAAGCGGGGGGCACAGATACGCAGTATTTT. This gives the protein CASTQAGGTDTQYF.